The 24 T cell receptor beta chains presented below share a single source sample, sequenced in a study of cytotoxic CD8 clonotypes in ibrutinib-treated CLL (TCRdb year 2021). In the paper's terms, the time point label means: 12 months on ibrutinib. The library was generated by the immunoSEQ multiplex PCR assay. TCRdb limited this immuneACCESS table to in-frame rearrangements with V and J called. A share of clones is missing; checked studies link under half to unresolved V genes, and the rest is unexplained. This sample lists 90,000 to 100,000 clones; around four fifths were detected once. The top ten constitute approximately 30% of the sample. The specimen comprised PBMCs, sampled after 12 months of ibrutinib treatment. These receptor sequences come from a human donor with chronic lymphocytic leukemia.

This sequence joins TRBV9 and TRBJ2-2; 11 bases line up with TRBD2. V lost 0 bases and J lost 6; bases outside the gene matches: 7. CDR3 length: 17 residues. Germline V lookup: CDR1 SGDLS, CDR2 YYNGEE. The CDR3 is CASSVELAGGVSGELFF. The CDR3 nucleotides read TGTGCCAGCAGCGTAGAGCTAGCGGGGGGAGTTTCCGGGGAGCTGTTTTTT.

The genes are TRBV7-9 and TRBJ2-2, with TRBD1 matching 9 bases. Germline trimming cut 5 bases from V and 6 bases from J; bases unmatched to any gene: 7. The length of the CDR3 is 15 residues. CDR1 and CDR2 from the germline V gene are SEHNR and FQNEAQ (reference sequence). The DNA of the CDR3 is TGTGCCAGCAGCCCATCAGGACAGGGGTCCGGGGAGCTGTTTTTT. Protein product: CASSPSGQGSGELFF.

This rearrangement joins TRBV19 to TRBJ2-5, with D possibly TRBD2 on 6 matching bases. Germline V CDR1 and CDR2: LNHDA, SQIVND (reference sequence). The CDR3 covers 14 residues. V was pared by 2 bases and J by 5 bases, with 12 bases between. Written as DNA, the CDR3 is TGTGCCAGTAGTATAACTATCAGCGGGGAGACCCAGTACTTC. Amino acid sequence: CASSITISGETQYF.

J is TRBJ1-1 and V is TRBV19; D gene ambiguous. The CDR3 extends over 14 amino acids. Germline V lookup: CDR1 LNHDA, CDR2 SQIVND (reference sequence). The V end lost 5 bases, the J end lost 5 bases, and 15 bases lay between the germline ends. CDR3 in DNA: TGTGCCAGTAGTGAGTCCTGGTTGGGGACTGAAGCTTTCTTT. Encoded protein: CASSESWLGTEAFF.

V is TRBV2 and J is TRBJ1-2; 7 bases agree with TRBD1. CDR1 is SNHLY and CDR2 is FYNNEI in the germline V gene. V gave up 5 bases and J gave up 3 bases; unmatched junction bases: 6. The CDR3 has 14 residues. CDR3 residues: CASSRTGVDYGYTF. CDR3 bases: TGTGCCAGCAGTAGGACAGGCGTCGACTATGGCTACACCTTC.

The chain employs TRBV9 and TRBJ1-3; weak D call: TRBD1 (6 bases). The ends were cut back, 7 bases at V and 1 base at J, with 9 bases in the middle. The CDR3 runs to 13 residues. Germline lookup yields CDR1 SGDLS and CDR2 YYNGEE. In nucleotides, the CDR3 is TGTGCCAGCCAACAGGGATCTGGAAACACCATATATTTT. Protein sequence: CASQQGSGNTIYF.

This chain connects TRBV28 to TRBJ1-6; TRBD1 matches at 8 bases. Germline V CDR1 and CDR2: MDHEN, SYDVKM. V lost 6 bases and J lost 9; bases outside the gene matches: 16. The CDR3 extends over 17 amino acids. The chain's CDR3 is CASRPSLGQGGGSPLHF. DNA for the CDR3: TGTGCCAGCAGACCAAGCCTAGGACAGGGTGGCGGTTCACCCCTCCACTTT.

J is TRBJ2-1 and V is TRBV7-9; 7 bases are a match to TRBD2. Germline V gene lookup returns CDR1 SEHNR and CDR2 FQNEAQ (reference sequence). Trimming at V came to 5 bases and at J to 4 bases, leaving 17 bases not matched to a gene. CDR3 length equals 18 residues. The CDR3: CASSHPLAGPKTYNEQFF. The DNA for the CDR3 is TGTGCCAGCAGCCACCCTTTAGCGGGTCCGAAAACTTACAATGAGCAGTTCTTC. The variable domain in full, completed from reference TRBV7-9 and TRBJ2-1, reads DTGVSQNPRHKITKRGQNVTFRCDPISEHNRLYWYRQTLGQGPEFLTYFQNEAQLEKSRLLSDRFSAERPKGSFSTLEIQRTEQGDSAMYLCASSHPLAGPKTYNEQFFGPGTRLTVL.

This chain links TRBV5-1 with TRBJ2-7; D unresolved. This CDR3 is built from 15 residues. Germline V CDR1 and CDR2: SGHRS, YFSETQ. V was cut by 0 bases and J by 4 bases, with 14 bases left in between. For the CDR3, the DNA is TGCGCCAGCAGCTTGGTGCCAGAAAGTACTTACGAGCAGTACTTC. Translating it yields CASSLVPESTYEQYF.

The chain is built from TRBV30 and TRBJ2-1; 7 bases are a match to TRBD2. The germline V gene encodes CDR1 GTSNPN and CDR2 SVGIG (reference sequence). CDR3 length: 15 amino acids. With V trimmed by 3 bases and J by 4 bases, 9 bases remained unmatched. The CDR3 loop is CAWSRGGGAYNEQFF. In DNA form, the CDR3 reads TGTGCCTGGAGCCGGGGCGGGGGAGCTTACAATGAGCAGTTCTTC.

The sample holds a few counts of this clone. This chain connects TRBV9 to TRBJ2-1; D is undetermined. The CDR3 has 15 residues. From germline, CDR1 is SGDLS and CDR2 YYNGEE. The germline V and J ends were trimmed by 3 bases and 9 bases, with 19 bases remaining between them. CDR3 nucleotide sequence: TGTGCCAGCAGCGGGGTAGGATCCACCCCCTCTGAGCAGTTCTTC. This translates into CASSGVGSTPSEQFF.

The table lists this clone with a count of one. The V and J genes are TRBV5-4 and TRBJ2-1; D not resolved. The germline V gene encodes CDR1 SGHNT and CDR2 YYREEE (reference sequence). V gave up 4 bases and J gave up 6 bases, with 17 bases separating them. This CDR3 comprises 15 residues. The CDR3 DNA is TGTGCCAGCAGCCGGGCCCAGGTGACGGGCAATGAGCAGTTCTTC. This translates into CASSRAQVTGNEQFF.

In DNA form, the CDR3 reads TGTGCCAGCAGTTCAGGGTTATATGGCTACACCTTC. It codes for CASSSGLYGYTF. This chain joins TRBV2 and TRBJ1-2; possibly TRBD1 for D (5 bases). The CDR3 consists of 12 residues. In germline, CDR1 is SNHLY, CDR2 FYNNEI. V was pared by 5 bases and J by 5 bases, with 9 bases between.

The CDR3 protein is CASSMGQGPSGANVLTF. CDR3 in DNA: TGTGCCAGCAGCATGGGACAGGGACCCTCTGGGGCCAACGTCCTGACTTTC. This chain joins TRBV7-6 and TRBJ2-6; 9 positions match TRBD1. The CDR3 covers 17 residues. V trimming: 5 bases; J trimming: 0 bases; junction bases outside the gene matches: 5. The germline V gene has CDR1 SGHVS and CDR2 FNYEAQ.

This clone was recorded a few times. The same CDR3 can be traced to other DNA sequences in this sample. The rearrangement uses TRBV12-5 and TRBJ1-2; D gene uncertain. V shed 6 bases and J shed 9 bases, with 14 bases lying between them. CDR1 is LGHNT, CDR2 FRNRAP, per germline. The CDR3 contains 12 residues. The CDR3: CASGVGEGSYTF. For the CDR3, the DNA is TGTGCTAGTGGGGTTGGGGAGGGAAGCTACACCTTC.

This clone was counted a few times. CDR3 residues: CASSLAGTGELFF. CDR3 coding DNA: TGTGCCAGCAGCTTAGCGGGCACCGGGGAGCTGTTTTTT. The chain couples TRBV7-9 to TRBJ2-2; D call uncertain. The CDR3 totals 13 residues. Germline V lookup: CDR1 SEHNR, CDR2 FQNEAQ (reference sequence). The V end was cut by 0 bases, the J end by 4 bases, with 3 bases between.

This clone was recorded once. This chain links TRBV10-2 with TRBJ1-5; tentatively, D is TRBD1 (5 bases). Germline V gene sequence: CDR1 WSHSY, CDR2 SAAADI. The CDR3 has 14 amino acids. V lost 8 bases, J lost 5 bases, and 16 bases lay in between. The CDR3 DNA follows: TGCGCCAGCCGAGAGGGGCCTCCGGATCAGCCCCAGCATTTT. Translation gives CASREGPPDQPQHF.

In its sample, this clone was seen once. This chain links TRBV10-3 with TRBJ2-1; the D gene is possibly TRBD2 (7 bases). The CDR3 is 14 amino acids. Germline values: CDR1 ENHRY, CDR2 SYGVKD. V was pared by 7 bases and J by 6 bases, with 16 bases between. The DNA for the CDR3 is TGTGCCATCATCGGGGGGCTTCGTAGCAATGAGCAGTTCTTC. It translates to CAIIGGLRSNEQFF.

The chain links TRBV5-1 to TRBJ2-5, with 12 bases lining up with TRBD2. The CDR3 loop spans 18 amino acids. The V segment lost 2 bases and the J segment 10 bases; nucleotides outside the gene matches: 18. Germline V gene lookup returns CDR1 SGHRS and CDR2 YFSETQ. The DNA of the CDR3 is TGCGCCAGCAGCTTATTAGGCCCGACTAGCGGGGGCCTCAACGACCAGTACTTC. Protein sequence: CASSLLGPTSGGLNDQYF.

The V gene is TRBV5-1, the J gene TRBJ2-5; possibly TRBD2 for D (5 bases). Germline CDR1 SGHRS, CDR2 YFSETQ. CDR3 length: 13 residues. Trimming cost V 1 base and J 3 bases, with 7 bases left between them. In DNA, the CDR3 is TGCGCCAGCAGCTTGAGAGGGAAAGAGACCCAGTACTTC. It translates to CASSLRGKETQYF. Supplemented by reference TRBV5-1 and TRBJ2-5, the full variable domain reads KAGVTQTPRYLIKTRGQQVTLSCSPISGHRSVSWYQQTPGQGLQFLFEYFSETQRNKGNFPGRFSGRQFSNSRSEMNVSTLELGDSALYLCASSLRGKETQYFGPGTRLLVL.

The chain has TRBV7-3 and TRBJ2-1; D might be TRBD2 (5 bases). There are 17 residues in the CDR3. Germline loops: CDR1 SGHTA, CDR2 FQGTGA. Trimming pared 5 bases from V and 5 bases from J, leaving 22 bases between. CDR3 sequence reads: CASSPRSSAGSHNEQFF. CDR3 in DNA: TGTGCCAGCAGCCCCCGGAGTAGCGCAGGCAGCCACAATGAGCAGTTCTTC.

The chain joins TRBV9 to TRBJ2-2; TRBD2 aligns across 8 bases. This CDR3 is built from 15 residues. V was pared by 0 bases and J by 4 bases, with 2 bases of the junction left unmatched. Germline CDR1 reads SGDLS; CDR2 reads YYNGEE. The CDR3: CASSVGTSGTGELFF. The CDR3 nucleotides are TGTGCCAGCAGCGTAGGAACTAGCGGCACCGGGGAGCTGTTTTTT.

This clone was detected a few times. The chain uses TRBV7-2 and TRBJ2-3, with a possible D match to TRBD2 (5 bases). CDR3 length: 15 residues. Germline V lookup: CDR1 SGHTA, CDR2 FQGNSA. Trimming took 5 bases from V and 4 from J, leaving 16 bases between them. The chain's CDR3 is CASSPRLRSADTQYF. The CDR3 nucleotides are TGTGCCAGCAGCCCAAGACTAAGATCCGCAGATACGCAGTATTTT. Filled out from reference TRBV7-2 and TRBJ2-3, the complete variable domain reads GAGVSQSPSNKVTEKGKDVELRCDPISGHTALYWYRQSLGQGLEFLIYFQGNSAPDKSGLPSDRFSAERTGGSVSTLTIQRTQQEDSAVYLCASSPRLRSADTQYFGPGTRLTVL.

The chain joins TRBV2 to TRBJ1-2; the match to TRBD1 covers 7 bases. V dropped 5 bases and J dropped 2; count of bases not matched to a gene: 8. There are 15 residues in the CDR3. Per the germline V gene, CDR1 is SNHLY and CDR2 is FYNNEI. The CDR3 DNA reads TGTGCCAGCAGTTCGGGCCTGGACAGGAACTATGGCTACACCTTC. Translation: CASSSGLDRNYGYTF.